This TCR beta chain was retrieved from a study of cytomegalovirus exposure and HLA in healthy donors. On this clone: The antigen is undetermined.

V lost 4 bases and J 2 bases, leaving 11 bases between the germline ends. The CDR3 has 14 amino acids. Germline values: CDR1 LNHDA, CDR2 SQIVND (reference sequence). General observations from the study: There were 150 to 200 TCR beta chains listed as cytomegalovirus-associated.

The PCR contained 60 Vbeta and 13 Jbeta primers. Data came from immunoSEQ multiplex PCR; TCRdb stores just in-frame clones and leaves some out. The sample has some 96,000 clones. This receptor was obtained from a woman aged 25 to 39 in good health and CMV-seronegative. The sequenced material came from PBMCs. The chain is built from TRBV19 and TRBJ2-5; D is undetermined. The CDR3 reads CASSKGARQETQYF. CDR3 DNA sequence: TGTGCCAGTAGTAAAGGAGCAAGACAAGAGACCCAGTACTTC.